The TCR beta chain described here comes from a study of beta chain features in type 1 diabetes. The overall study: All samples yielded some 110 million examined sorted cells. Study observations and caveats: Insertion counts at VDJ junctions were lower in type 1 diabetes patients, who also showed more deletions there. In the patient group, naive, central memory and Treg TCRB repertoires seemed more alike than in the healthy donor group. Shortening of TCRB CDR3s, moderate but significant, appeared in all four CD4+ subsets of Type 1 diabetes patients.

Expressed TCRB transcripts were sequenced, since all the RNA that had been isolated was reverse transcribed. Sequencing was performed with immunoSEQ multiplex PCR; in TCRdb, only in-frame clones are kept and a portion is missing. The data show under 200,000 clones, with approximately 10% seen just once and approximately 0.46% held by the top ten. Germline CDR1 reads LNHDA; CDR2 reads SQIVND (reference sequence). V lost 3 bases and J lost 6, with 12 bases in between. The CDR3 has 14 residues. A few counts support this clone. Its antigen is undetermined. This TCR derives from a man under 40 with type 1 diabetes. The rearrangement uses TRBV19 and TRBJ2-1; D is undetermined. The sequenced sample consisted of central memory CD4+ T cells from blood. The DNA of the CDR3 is TGTGCCAGTAGTATTACCCTCTTGAGCAATGAGCAGTTCTTC. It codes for CASSITLLSNEQFF.